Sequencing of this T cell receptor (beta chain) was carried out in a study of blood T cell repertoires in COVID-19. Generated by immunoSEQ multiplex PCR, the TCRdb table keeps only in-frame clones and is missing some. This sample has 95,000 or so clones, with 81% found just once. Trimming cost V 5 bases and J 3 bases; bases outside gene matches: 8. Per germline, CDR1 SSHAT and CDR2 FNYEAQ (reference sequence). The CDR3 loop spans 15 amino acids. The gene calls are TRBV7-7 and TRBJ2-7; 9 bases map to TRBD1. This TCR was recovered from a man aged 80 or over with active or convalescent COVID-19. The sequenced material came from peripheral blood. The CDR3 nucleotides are TGTGCCAGCAGCGTAAACAGGGGGCAAGGCTACGAGCAGTACTTC. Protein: CASSVNRGQGYEQYF.